Below, one T cell receptor beta chain is given with its context. The data were obtained in a study of blood T cell repertoires in COVID-19. Study background: In each case, the material was cDNA or gDNA derived from T cells, B-cell-depleted T cells, or PBMCs.

Adults between about 18 and 89 years of age took part from some 25 US areas. Recovery among Cohort 3 donors was established by two negative PCRs, clearance, or symptom resolution. Libraries were prepared by immunoSEQ multiplex PCR; TCRdb keeps only in-frame clonotypes and omits some of them. The sample records roughly 230,000 clones, roughly four fifths being singletons. This CDR3 has 16 residues. J was trimmed by 7 bases and V by 3 bases; bases with no gene match: 13. CDR1 SQVTM and CDR2 ANQGSEA come from the germline V gene. The sequence came from a woman aged 55-69 years who had recovered from COVID-19. Material for sequencing was PBMCs or T cells enriched from blood (not recorded which). The chain combines TRBV29-1 with TRBJ2-1; 9 bases are shared with TRBD1. The CDR3 region is CSVEGFPGQGTNEQFF. The CDR3 bases are TGCAGCGTTGAGGGATTCCCGGGACAGGGTACGAATGAGCAGTTCTTC.